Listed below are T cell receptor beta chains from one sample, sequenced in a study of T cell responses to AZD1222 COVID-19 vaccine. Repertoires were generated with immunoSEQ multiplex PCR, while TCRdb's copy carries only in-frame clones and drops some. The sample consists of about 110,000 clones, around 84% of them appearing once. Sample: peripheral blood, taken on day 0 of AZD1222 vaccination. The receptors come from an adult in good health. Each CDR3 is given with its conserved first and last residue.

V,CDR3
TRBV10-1,CASSDSMNTEAFF
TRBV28,CASSFGRSGNTIYF
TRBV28,CASSLPRWAEYSNQPQHF
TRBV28,CASSKAGGPKNIQYF
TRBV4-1,CASSQVLTGSYGYTF
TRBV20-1,CSASFQVYGYTF
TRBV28,CASSLDRIYGYTF
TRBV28,CASGIWTGRSPLHF
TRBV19,CAIGPNSPLHF
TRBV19,CASSIDLSRTAAEAFF
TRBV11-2,CASRGEGLFF
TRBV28,CASKRQGTISYEQYF
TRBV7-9,CASSSNRPNTGELFF
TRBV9,CASSVEGTGLYEQYF
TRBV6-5,CASIGQGHSPLHF
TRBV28,CASSPPGSSYNEQFF
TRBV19,CASKGAEGEPLHF
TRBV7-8,CASSVTSFQGPTDTQYF
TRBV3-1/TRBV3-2,CASSLRGTGAGETQYF
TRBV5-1,CASSLTLGQGGNIQYF
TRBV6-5,CASTPGSAYNSPLHF
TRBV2,CASSARDSVRSDTQYF
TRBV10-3,CATRQVAKNIQYF
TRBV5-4,CASSMTVQETQYF
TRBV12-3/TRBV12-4,CASPGATEAFF
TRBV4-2,CASSQRASGGGNEQFF
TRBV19,CASSIGDQPQHF
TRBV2,CASRTRTGNTGELFF
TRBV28,CASSPSGRGNTIYF
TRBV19,CASSAVGRTTEAFF
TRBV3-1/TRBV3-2,CASSQDRGTGNLRGYTF
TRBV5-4,CASSLQQGKVGYTF
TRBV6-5,CASSTQGSTDTQYF
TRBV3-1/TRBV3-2,CASSQDSRDLAGRSF
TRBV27,CASSFTGGNSPLHF
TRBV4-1,CASSQDGQTVTGELFF
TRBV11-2,CASSSLVLHEQFF
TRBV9,CASRDGGGYTF
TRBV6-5,CASRGPGLSGNTIYF
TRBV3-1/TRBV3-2,CASSQWTGDNEQFF
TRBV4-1,CASSGTGHTYEQYF
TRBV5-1,CASTMGDGVRNEQFF
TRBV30,CAWSLGPDTQYF
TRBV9,CASSALGGRHNEQFF
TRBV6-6,CASQRASYNSPLHF
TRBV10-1,CASSESKIRPYRGDSNEQYF
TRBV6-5,CASRTGGGPETF
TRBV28,CASTGNTIYF